This TCR beta chain stems from a study of blood T cell repertoires in COVID-19. Study-wide context: Whether acute or convalescent, the COVID-19 samples came from the United States, Italy and Spain.

This clone was seen a handful of times. Original methodology: Scientists estimated how many nucleated cells there were by amplifying reference gene primers. Libraries were prepared by immunoSEQ multiplex PCR; TCRdb keeps only in-frame clonotypes and omits some of them. V, J and clone size are taken as reported in that table, and D and trimming were inferred from the DNA itself. The sample lists roughly 220,000 clones; 86% were seen once. Enrolled through a virtual design, the participants were between roughly 18 and 90 years of age and came from approximately 25 US areas. Germline values: CDR1 SNHLY, CDR2 FYNNEI. This CDR3 region has 15 residues. Germline trimming cut 7 bases from V and 7 bases from J; bases unmatched to any gene: 12.

This receptor was obtained from a woman aged 40 to 50 with acute COVID-19. V and J are TRBV2 and TRBJ2-1; 8 bases are a match to TRBD2. The sequenced material came from PBMCs or T cells enriched from blood (not recorded which). DNA for the CDR3: TGTGCCAGCATAAGGAGAAGCGGGAGAGGAAATGAGCAGTTCTTC. This encodes CASIRRSGRGNEQFF.